The T cell receptor (beta chain) described here comes from a study of CD8+CD57+ T cells in acquired aplastic anemia. As for the study in general: Sorted CD4+ and CD8+ cells gave an average of approximately 3.4 ug of DNA. Overall study results and limits: There were some 27 CD8+ CDR3 sequences that occurred in both patients and controls. Statistical testing detected no significant gap in CD8+ Simpson's diversity between patients and controls.

By flow cytometry, patients selected for sequencing had shown an expansion of CD8+CD57+ cells. At the time of blood sampling, patients had not yet received any therapy. Investigators profiled TCR beta VDJ and CDR3 from genomic DNA template. TCRdb passed the reads through MiXCR, listing each CDR3 protein once. This table has about 290,000 distinct CDR3 sequences, 56% appearing once. On this clonotype itself: The antigen is unknown.

The V end was cut by 5 bases, the J end by 2 bases, with 10 bases between. There are 13 residues in the CDR3. Germline assignment: CDR1 SEHNR and CDR2 FQNEAQ (reference sequence). The specimen sequenced was sorted CD4+, CD8+, or CD8+CD57+ T cells (not recorded which) from PBMCs. This TCR was recovered from a human donor with aplastic anemia. V is TRBV7-9 and J is TRBJ2-7; maybe TRBD1 (6 bases). The CDR3 loop reads CASSGQRAYEQYF. DNA of the CDR3: TGTGCCAGCAGCGGACAGAGAGCCTACGAGCAGTACTTC.